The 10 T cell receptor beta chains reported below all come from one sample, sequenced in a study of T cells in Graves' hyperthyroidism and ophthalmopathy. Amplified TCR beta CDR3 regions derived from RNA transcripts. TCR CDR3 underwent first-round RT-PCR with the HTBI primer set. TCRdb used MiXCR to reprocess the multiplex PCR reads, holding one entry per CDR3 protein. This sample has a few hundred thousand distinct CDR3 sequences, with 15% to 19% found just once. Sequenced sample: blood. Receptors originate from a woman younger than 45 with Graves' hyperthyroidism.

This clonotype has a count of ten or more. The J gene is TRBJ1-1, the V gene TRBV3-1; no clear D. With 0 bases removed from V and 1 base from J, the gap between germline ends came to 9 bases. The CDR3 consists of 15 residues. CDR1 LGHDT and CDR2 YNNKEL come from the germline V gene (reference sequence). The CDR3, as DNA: TGTGCCAGCAGCCAAGATAGTACAACGAACACTGAAGCTTTCTTT. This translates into CASSQDSTTNTEAFF.

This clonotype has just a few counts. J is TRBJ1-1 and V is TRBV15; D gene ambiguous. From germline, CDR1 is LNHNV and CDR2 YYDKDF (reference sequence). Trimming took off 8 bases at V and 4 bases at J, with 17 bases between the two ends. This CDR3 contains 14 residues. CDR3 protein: CATARENSGTEAFF. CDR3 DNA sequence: TGTGCCACCGCCCGGGAGAACAGCGGCACTGAAGCTTTCTTT.

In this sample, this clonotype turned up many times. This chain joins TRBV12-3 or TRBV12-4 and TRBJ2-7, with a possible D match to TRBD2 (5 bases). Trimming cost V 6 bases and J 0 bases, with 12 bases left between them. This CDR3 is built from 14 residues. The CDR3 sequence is CASRGSTPSYEQYF. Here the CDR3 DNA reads TGTGCCAGCAGGGGGAGTACCCCCTCCTACGAGCAGTACTTC.

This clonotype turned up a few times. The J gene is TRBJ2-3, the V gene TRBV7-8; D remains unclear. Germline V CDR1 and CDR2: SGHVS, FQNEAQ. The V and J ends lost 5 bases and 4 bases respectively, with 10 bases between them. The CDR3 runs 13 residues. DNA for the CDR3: TGTGCCAGCAGCCCCCTTGTTCCAGATACGCAGTATTTT. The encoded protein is CASSPLVPDTQYF.

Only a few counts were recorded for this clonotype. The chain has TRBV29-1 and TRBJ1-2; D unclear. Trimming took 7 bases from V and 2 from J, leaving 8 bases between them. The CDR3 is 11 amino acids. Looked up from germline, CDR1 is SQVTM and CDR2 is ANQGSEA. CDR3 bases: TGCAGCGGCGGATCCAACTATGGCTACACCTTC. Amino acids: CSGGSNYGYTF.

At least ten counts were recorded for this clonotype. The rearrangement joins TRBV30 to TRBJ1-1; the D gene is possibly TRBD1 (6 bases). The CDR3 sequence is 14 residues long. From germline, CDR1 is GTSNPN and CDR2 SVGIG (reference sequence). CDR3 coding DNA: TGTTCCAGGACAGAACTAAAACTGGGCACTGAAGCTTTCTTT. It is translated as CSRTELKLGTEAFF.

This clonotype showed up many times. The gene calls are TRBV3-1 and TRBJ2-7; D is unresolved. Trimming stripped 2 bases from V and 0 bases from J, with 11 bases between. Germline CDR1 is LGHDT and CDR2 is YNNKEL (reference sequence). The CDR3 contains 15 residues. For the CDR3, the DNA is TGTGCCAGCAGCCAACGACGAGATCCCTCCTACGAGCAGTACTTC. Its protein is CASSQRRDPSYEQYF.

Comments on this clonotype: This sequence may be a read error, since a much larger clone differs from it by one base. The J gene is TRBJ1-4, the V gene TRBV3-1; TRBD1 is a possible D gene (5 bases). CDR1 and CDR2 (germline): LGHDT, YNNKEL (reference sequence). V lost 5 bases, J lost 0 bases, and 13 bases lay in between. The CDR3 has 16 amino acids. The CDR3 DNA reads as TGTGCCAGCAGCGCCCTGGACACCGCAACTAATGAAAAACTGTTTTTT. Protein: CASSALDTATNEKLFF.

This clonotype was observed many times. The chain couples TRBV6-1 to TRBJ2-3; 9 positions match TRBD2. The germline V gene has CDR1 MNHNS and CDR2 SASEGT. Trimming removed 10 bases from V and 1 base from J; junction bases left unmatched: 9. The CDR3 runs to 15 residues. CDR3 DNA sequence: TGTGCCATCACGCCTAGCGGGATTTGCACAGATACGCAGTATTTT. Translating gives CAITPSGICTDTQYF.

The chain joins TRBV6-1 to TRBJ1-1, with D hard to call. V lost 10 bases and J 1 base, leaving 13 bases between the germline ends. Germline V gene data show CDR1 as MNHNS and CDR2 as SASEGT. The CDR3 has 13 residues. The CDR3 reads CATCRLTNTEAFF. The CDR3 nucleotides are TGTGCCACATGCAGGCTAACGAACACTGAAGCTTTCTTT.